Listed below are T cell receptor beta chains from one sample, sequenced in a study of T-cell memory formation after mild COVID-19. One entry per CDR3 protein, called by TCRdb with MiXCR from the 5' RACE reads. The table shows 85,000 to 130,000 distinct CDR3 sequences, with roughly 10% occurring only once. Sequencing was done on a sample of PBMCs or a T cell subset sorted from them (not recorded which). These receptors were collected from a man between 18 and 35 years old who had mild COVID-19 (a few samples of this study predate the infection). Cell type and time point are not known. The CDR3 runs from the conserved cysteine through the conserved F or W. A D gene is named only where the DNA matches it firmly. Some rows have no size entry. The others give once, few or many, or a class for an expanded clone.

v_gene: TRBV29-1; j_gene: TRBJ2-3; d_gene: TRBD2; abundance: few; CDR3aa: CSAPARAGGADTQYF; CDR3nt: TGCAGCGCGCCAGCCCGAGCGGGGGGTGCAGATACGCAGTATTTT
v_gene: TRBV4-2; j_gene: TRBJ2-3; d_gene: .; abundance: .; CDR3aa: CASSQLRGSTDTQYF; CDR3nt: TGTGCCAGCAGCCAACTTCGGGGGAGCACAGATACGCAGTATTTT
v_gene: TRBV27; j_gene: TRBJ2-1; d_gene: .; abundance: many; CDR3aa: CASSPADFAEQFF; CDR3nt: TGTGCCAGCAGTCCCGCGGACTTCGCTGAGCAGTTCTTC
v_gene: TRBV10-1; j_gene: TRBJ2-5; d_gene: TRBD1; abundance: .; CDR3aa: CASSPGQGRKETQYF; CDR3nt: TGCGCCAGCAGCCCCGGACAGGGAAGAAAAGAGACCCAGTACTTC
v_gene: TRBV4-1; j_gene: TRBJ2-6; d_gene: .; abundance: .; CDR3aa: CASREGTSGANVLTF; CDR3nt: TGCGCCAGCAGGGAAGGGACGTCTGGGGCCAACGTCCTGACTTTC
v_gene: TRBV7-8; j_gene: TRBJ1-1; d_gene: .; abundance: few; CDR3aa: CASSLQPGRAEAFF; CDR3nt: TGTGCCAGCAGCTTACAGCCGGGTCGGGCTGAAGCTTTCTTT
v_gene: TRBV5-1; j_gene: TRBJ1-2; d_gene: TRBD1; abundance: few; CDR3aa: CASSLVDRGEGYTF; CDR3nt: TGCGCCAGCAGCTTGGTGGACAGGGGCGAAGGCTACACCTTC
v_gene: TRBV6-5; j_gene: TRBJ1-6; d_gene: TRBD1; abundance: .; CDR3aa: CASSYSGQLYNSPIHF; CDR3nt: TGTGCCAGCAGTTACTCGGGACAGCTCTATAATTCACCCATCCACTTT
v_gene: TRBV11-2; j_gene: TRBJ2-5; d_gene: .; abundance: few; CDR3aa: CASSSVGGGQETQYF; CDR3nt: TGTGCCAGCAGCTCGGTGGGGGGAGGCCAAGAGACCCAGTACTTC
v_gene: TRBV7-8; j_gene: TRBJ2-1; d_gene: TRBD2; abundance: many; CDR3aa: CASSSEVAGAFGNEQFF; CDR3nt: TGTGCCAGCAGCTCGGAGGTAGCGGGGGCCTTCGGCAATGAGCAGTTCTTC
v_gene: TRBV6-6; j_gene: TRBJ1-2; d_gene: .; abundance: few; CDR3aa: CASSYEIRGANYGYTF; CDR3nt: TGTGCCAGCAGTTATGAAATTCGCGGGGCTAACTATGGCTACACCTTC
v_gene: TRBV27; j_gene: TRBJ2-1; d_gene: .; abundance: few; CDR3aa: CASSFTGIYNEQFF; CDR3nt: TGTGCCAGCAGTTTTACAGGGATATACAATGAGCAGTTCTTC
v_gene: TRBV7-9; j_gene: TRBJ1-4; d_gene: TRBD1; abundance: .; CDR3aa: CASSADRVREKLFF; CDR3nt: TGTGCCAGCAGCGCCGACAGGGTGAGAGAAAAACTGTTTTTT
v_gene: TRBV2; j_gene: TRBJ2-5; d_gene: TRBD1; abundance: few; CDR3aa: CASSVGGVGTQYF; CDR3nt: TGTGCCAGCAGCGTAGGGGGCGTAGGGACCCAGTACTTC
v_gene: TRBV5-1; j_gene: TRBJ2-3; d_gene: .; abundance: .; CDR3aa: CASSLGLGAEWNTQYF; CDR3nt: TGCGCCAGCAGCTTGGGTTTGGGAGCGGAGTGGAATACGCAGTATTTT
v_gene: TRBV6-5; j_gene: TRBJ1-2; d_gene: .; abundance: many; CDR3aa: CASSYRSAYGYTF; CDR3nt: TGTGCCAGCAGTTACCGTTCTGCCTATGGCTACACCTTC
v_gene: TRBV9; j_gene: TRBJ2-1; d_gene: TRBD1; abundance: few; CDR3aa: CASSGQGREQFF; CDR3nt: TGTGCCAGCAGCGGACAGGGTCGGGAGCAGTTCTTC
v_gene: TRBV6-2/TRBV6-3; j_gene: TRBJ2-2; d_gene: .; abundance: few; CDR3aa: CASRTHLNTGELFF; CDR3nt: TGTGCCAGCAGGACACACCTGAACACCGGGGAGCTGTTTTTT
v_gene: TRBV4-1; j_gene: TRBJ2-4; d_gene: .; abundance: few; CDR3aa: CASSQGSLGAKNIQYF; CDR3nt: TGCGCCAGCAGCCAAGGGTCGTTAGGAGCCAAAAACATTCAGTACTTC
v_gene: TRBV20-1; j_gene: TRBJ1-2; d_gene: .; abundance: .; CDR3aa: CSARGGGLQRGFSYGYTF; CDR3nt: TGCAGTGCTAGAGGAGGCGGACTCCAACGAGGGTTCTCTTATGGCTACACCTTC
v_gene: TRBV27; j_gene: TRBJ2-7; d_gene: .; abundance: few; CDR3aa: CASNSRISHEQYF; CDR3nt: TGTGCCAGCAATTCGCGCATTTCCCACGAGCAGTACTTC
v_gene: TRBV27; j_gene: TRBJ1-2; d_gene: .; abundance: few; CDR3aa: CASSSYGYGYTF; CDR3nt: TGTGCCAGCAGTTCATACGGCTATGGCTACACCTTC
v_gene: TRBV5-1; j_gene: TRBJ2-1; d_gene: TRBD2; abundance: .; CDR3aa: CASSSLAGVTDEQFF; CDR3nt: TGCGCCAGCAGCTCACTAGCGGGGGTAACGGATGAGCAGTTCTTC
v_gene: TRBV7-2; j_gene: TRBJ1-2; d_gene: .; abundance: .; CDR3aa: CASSLEGVCTF; CDR3nt: TGTGCCAGCAGCTTGGAGGGGGTTTGCACCTTC
v_gene: TRBV7-3; j_gene: TRBJ1-1; d_gene: .; abundance: few; CDR3aa: CASSLQPGHSNTEAFF; CDR3nt: TGTGCCAGCAGCCTCCAACCGGGACACTCGAACACTGAAGCTTTCTTT
v_gene: TRBV18; j_gene: TRBJ1-2; d_gene: .; abundance: .; CDR3aa: CASSMTGTRESYGYTF; CDR3nt: TGTGCCAGCTCAATGACCGGGACAAGGGAATCCTATGGCTACACCTTC
v_gene: TRBV9; j_gene: TRBJ2-3; d_gene: .; abundance: .; CDR3aa: CASSVVPGFITDTQYF; CDR3nt: TGTGCCAGCAGCGTAGTGCCAGGTTTCATTACAGATACGCAGTATTTT
v_gene: TRBV6-2/TRBV6-3; j_gene: TRBJ2-2; d_gene: .; abundance: few; CDR3aa: CASSYGPVYTGELFF; CDR3nt: TGTGCCAGCAGTTACGGGCCAGTATACACCGGGGAGCTGTTTTTT
v_gene: TRBV29-1; j_gene: TRBJ1-2; d_gene: .; abundance: .; CDR3aa: CSGDDGLYGYTF; CDR3nt: TGCAGCGGCGACGACGGCCTCTATGGCTACACCTTC
v_gene: TRBV6-5; j_gene: TRBJ1-6; d_gene: TRBD1; abundance: few; CDR3aa: CASSYSGQLYNSPLHF; CDR3nt: TGTGCCAGCAGTTACTCGGGACAGCTCTATAATTCACCCCTCCACTTT
v_gene: TRBV29-1; j_gene: TRBJ2-3; d_gene: TRBD2; abundance: few; CDR3aa: CSVGPQGAGGEDTQYF; CDR3nt: TGCAGCGTTGGCCCCCAGGGTGCCGGGGGGGAGGATACGCAGTATTTT
v_gene: TRBV6-6; j_gene: TRBJ2-5; d_gene: TRBD1; abundance: .; CDR3aa: CASRWTGTETQYF; CDR3nt: TGTGCCAGCAGGTGGACAGGGACAGAGACCCAGTACTTC
v_gene: TRBV4-1; j_gene: TRBJ2-7; d_gene: .; abundance: .; CDR3aa: CASSQEYVPTYEQYF; CDR3nt: TGCGCCAGCAGCCAAGAATATGTTCCCACCTACGAGCAGTACTTC
v_gene: TRBV7-9; j_gene: TRBJ2-1; d_gene: .; abundance: few; CDR3aa: CASSLSVRTNEQFF; CDR3nt: TGTGCCAGCAGCTTATCTGTCCGGACCAATGAGCAGTTCTTC
v_gene: TRBV7-6; j_gene: TRBJ1-1; d_gene: .; abundance: .; CDR3aa: CASSTYRGASNTEAFF; CDR3nt: TGTGCCAGCAGCACCTATCGGGGGGCTTCGAACACTGAAGCTTTCTTT
v_gene: TRBV7-9; j_gene: TRBJ2-3; d_gene: TRBD1; abundance: few; CDR3aa: CASSTQGASPTDTQYF; CDR3nt: TGTGCCAGCAGCACTCAGGGGGCCTCGCCAACAGATACGCAGTATTTT
v_gene: TRBV12-3/TRBV12-4; j_gene: TRBJ1-5; d_gene: .; abundance: .; CDR3aa: CASSWGTNQPQHF; CDR3nt: TGTGCCAGCAGTTGGGGCACCAATCAGCCCCAGCATTTT
v_gene: TRBV20-1; j_gene: TRBJ1-1; d_gene: .; abundance: .; CDR3aa: CSAMGHRDEAFF; CDR3nt: TGCAGTGCTATGGGGCATCGAGATGAAGCTTTCTTT
v_gene: TRBV5-1; j_gene: TRBJ2-1; d_gene: TRBD1; abundance: many; CDR3aa: CASSLEGTGGVNEQFF; CDR3nt: TGCGCCAGCAGCTTGGAAGGGACAGGGGGTGTCAATGAGCAGTTCTTC
v_gene: TRBV20-1; j_gene: TRBJ2-5; d_gene: .; abundance: few; CDR3aa: CSALPWGETQYF; CDR3nt: TGCAGTGCGCTTCCCTGGGGGGAGACCCAGTACTTC
v_gene: TRBV5-6; j_gene: TRBJ2-1; d_gene: .; abundance: many; CDR3aa: CASSLGQPNEQFF; CDR3nt: TGTGCCAGCAGCTTGGGACAGCCCAATGAGCAGTTCTTC
v_gene: TRBV4-3; j_gene: TRBJ2-1; d_gene: TRBD2; abundance: many; CDR3aa: CASSQEGTSGNEQFF; CDR3nt: TGCGCCAGCAGCCAAGAGGGGACTAGCGGTAATGAGCAGTTCTTC
v_gene: TRBV2; j_gene: TRBJ1-1; d_gene: TRBD1; abundance: few; CDR3aa: CATRQGSGTEAFF; CDR3nt: TGTGCCACAAGACAGGGATCGGGCACTGAAGCTTTCTTT
v_gene: TRBV7-9; j_gene: TRBJ1-2; d_gene: TRBD1; abundance: few; CDR3aa: CASSSNSGTGSSGRGYTF; CDR3nt: TGTGCCAGCAGCTCAAACTCCGGGACAGGGTCGTCCGGACGCGGCTACACCTTC
v_gene: TRBV4-3; j_gene: TRBJ2-1; d_gene: TRBD1; abundance: few; CDR3aa: CASSQADRVYNEQFF; CDR3nt: TGCGCCAGCAGCCAAGCGGACAGGGTCTACAATGAGCAGTTCTTC
v_gene: TRBV4-1; j_gene: TRBJ2-2; d_gene: TRBD1; abundance: .; CDR3aa: CASSQGRNRGLRELFF; CDR3nt: TGCGCCAGCAGCCAAGGTCGCAACAGGGGTTTAAGGGAGCTGTTTTTT
v_gene: TRBV6-5; j_gene: TRBJ1-1; d_gene: .; abundance: .; CDR3aa: CASSPATTEAFF; CDR3nt: TGTGCCAGCAGTCCGGCTACCACTGAAGCTTTCTTT
v_gene: TRBV4-1; j_gene: TRBJ1-1; d_gene: TRBD1; abundance: few; CDR3aa: CASSQEGQGNTEAFF; CDR3nt: TGCGCCAGCAGCCAAGAGGGACAGGGAAACACTGAAGCTTTCTTT
v_gene: TRBV5-6; j_gene: TRBJ1-1; d_gene: .; abundance: .; CDR3aa: CASSLAPGHWNTEAFF; CDR3nt: TGTGCCAGCAGCTTGGCCCCCGGACACTGGAACACTGAAGCTTTCTTT
v_gene: TRBV7-6; j_gene: TRBJ2-5; d_gene: .; abundance: many; CDR3aa: CASRADFSERYQETQYF; CDR3nt: TGTGCCAGCAGAGCCGACTTTAGCGAACGATATCAAGAGACCCAGTACTTC
v_gene: TRBV29-1; j_gene: TRBJ2-2; d_gene: .; abundance: .; CDR3aa: CSVEINTGELFF; CDR3nt: TGCAGCGTTGAAATAAACACCGGGGAGCTGTTTTTT
v_gene: TRBV11-2; j_gene: TRBJ1-4; d_gene: .; abundance: few; CDR3aa: CASSLGRTATSEKLFF; CDR3nt: TGTGCCAGCAGCTTAGGAAGGACGGCGACTTCTGAAAAACTGTTTTTT
v_gene: TRBV4-1; j_gene: TRBJ2-7; d_gene: TRBD2; abundance: many; CDR3aa: CASSQTSGGYEQYF; CDR3nt: TGCGCCAGCAGCCAGACTAGCGGGGGCTACGAGCAGTACTTC
v_gene: TRBV4-1; j_gene: TRBJ1-5; d_gene: TRBD1; abundance: many; CDR3aa: CASSSRTGGYQPQHF; CDR3nt: TGCGCCAGCAGCTCCCGGACAGGGGGCTATCAGCCCCAGCATTTT
v_gene: TRBV5-6; j_gene: TRBJ1-5; d_gene: TRBD1; abundance: .; CDR3aa: CASSLGDSSNQPQHF; CDR3nt: TGTGCCAGCAGCTTGGGGGACAGTAGCAATCAGCCCCAGCATTTT
v_gene: TRBV19; j_gene: TRBJ2-1; d_gene: TRBD2; abundance: few; CDR3aa: CASSIDLERGAYNEQFF; CDR3nt: TGTGCCAGTAGTATAGATTTGGAGCGGGGGGCCTACAATGAGCAGTTCTTC
v_gene: TRBV20-1; j_gene: TRBJ1-1; d_gene: TRBD1; abundance: many; CDR3aa: CSARETGDTEAFF; CDR3nt: TGCAGTGCTAGAGAGACAGGGGACACTGAAGCTTTCTTT
v_gene: TRBV27; j_gene: TRBJ2-3; d_gene: TRBD1; abundance: many; CDR3aa: CASLGQGTDTQYF; CDR3nt: TGTGCCAGCTTGGGACAGGGAACAGATACGCAGTATTTT
v_gene: TRBV12-3/TRBV12-4; j_gene: TRBJ2-1; d_gene: .; abundance: .; CDR3aa: CASSFPSTYNEQFF; CDR3nt: TGTGCCAGCAGTTTTCCGAGCACGTACAATGAGCAGTTCTTC
v_gene: TRBV7-6; j_gene: TRBJ2-2; d_gene: TRBD2; abundance: few; CDR3aa: CASSRLAGGNTGELFF; CDR3nt: TGTGCCAGCAGTCGACTAGCGGGGGGGAACACCGGGGAGCTGTTTTTT